This T cell receptor beta chain was sequenced for a study of T cells after yellow fever vaccination. TCRdb reanalysed the 5' RACE reads using MiXCR and keeps one entry per CDR3 protein. The sample carries nearly 300,000 distinct CDR3 sequences, roughly 8.7% recorded once. V was cut by 6 bases and J by 5 bases, with 11 bases left in between. The germline gives CDR1 DFQATT, CDR2 SNEGSKA (reference sequence). This CDR3 contains 12 residues. This clonotype has ten or more counts. This receptor was identified in a man younger than 35 who received the YFV17D yellow fever vaccine. This chain uses TRBV20-1 with TRBJ2-1; no clear D. The specimen comprised CD4+ T cells sorted from PBMCs, sampled 5 days after the yellow fever booster vaccination. CDR3 loop: CSAGTINNEQFF. CDR3 nucleotide sequence: TGCAGTGCAGGAACCATCAACAATGAGCAGTTCTTC.